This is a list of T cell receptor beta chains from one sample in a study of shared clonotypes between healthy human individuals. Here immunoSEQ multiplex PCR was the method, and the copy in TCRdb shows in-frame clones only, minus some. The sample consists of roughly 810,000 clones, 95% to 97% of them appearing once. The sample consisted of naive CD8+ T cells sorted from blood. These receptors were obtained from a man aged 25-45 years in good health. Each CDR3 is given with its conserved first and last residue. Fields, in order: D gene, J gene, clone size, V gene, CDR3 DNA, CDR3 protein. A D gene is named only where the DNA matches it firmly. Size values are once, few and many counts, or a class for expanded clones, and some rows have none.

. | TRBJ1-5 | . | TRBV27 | TGTGCCAGCAGTTCCCTTTATAGCAATCAGCCCCAGCATTTT | CASSSLYSNQPQHF
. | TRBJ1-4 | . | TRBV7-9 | TGTGCCAGCAGTGGTAAGGACCTCTTCGAAAAACTGTTTTTT | CASSGKDLFEKLFF
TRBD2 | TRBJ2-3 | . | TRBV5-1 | TGCGCCAGCAGCTTGGGGCTAGCGGGAGTTGGTACAGATACGCAGTATTTT | CASSLGLAGVGTDTQYF
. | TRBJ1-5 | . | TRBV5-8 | TGTGCCAGCAGCTTGAGGGGTACCAATCAGCCCCAGCATTTT | CASSLRGTNQPQHF
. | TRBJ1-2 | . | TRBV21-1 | TGTGCCAGCAGCAGGGGGGACAATTGGTATGGCTACACCTTC | CASSRGDNWYGYTF
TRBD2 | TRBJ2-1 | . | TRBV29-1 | TGCAGCGTTGGGGGGGTTATCCGGGACTATAACAATGAGCAGTTCTTC | CSVGGVIRDYNNEQFF
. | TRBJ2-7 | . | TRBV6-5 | TGTGCCAGCAGTTCCCAGGGGGGGCGCCCCGGCTACGAGCAGTACTTC | CASSSQGGRPGYEQYF
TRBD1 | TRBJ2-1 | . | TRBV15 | TGTGCCACCAGCAGTCCGGGACAGGGGGCCTACAATGAGCAGTTCTTC | CATSSPGQGAYNEQFF
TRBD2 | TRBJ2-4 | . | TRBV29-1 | TGCAGCGTTGGGCTAGCGGGAGGGTCCATACTAGCCAAAAACATTCAGTACTTC | CSVGLAGGSILAKNIQYF
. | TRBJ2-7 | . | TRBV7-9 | TGTGCCAGCAGCTATGACTATCACGAGCAGTACTTC | CASSYDYHEQYF
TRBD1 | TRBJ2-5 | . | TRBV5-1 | TGCGCCAGCAGCTTGGGGGGACAGGGGAGTACCCAAGAGACCCAGTACTTC | CASSLGGQGSTQETQYF
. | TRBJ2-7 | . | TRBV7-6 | TGTGCCAGCAGCTTCGGGACTCGAACCTACGAGCAGTACTTC | CASSFGTRTYEQYF
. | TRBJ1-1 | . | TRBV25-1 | TGTGCCAGCAGTGGACTTGCTGACACTGAAGCTTTCTTT | CASSGLADTEAFF
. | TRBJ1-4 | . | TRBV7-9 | TGTGCCAGCAGTCGAGGTGAAAAACTGTTTTTT | CASSRGEKLFF
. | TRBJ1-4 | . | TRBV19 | TGTGCCAGTAGTTCAAGTTTGTGGGAAAAACTGTTTTTT | CASSSSLWEKLFF
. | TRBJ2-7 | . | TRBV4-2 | TGTGCCAGCAGCCAAGATCTGCTAGACCTCTCCTACGAGCAGTACTTC | CASSQDLLDLSYEQYF
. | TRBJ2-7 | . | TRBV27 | TGTGCCAGCAGTGCCAGGGGGGCCTCCTACGAGCAGTACTTC | CASSARGASYEQYF
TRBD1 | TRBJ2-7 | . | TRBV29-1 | TGCAGCGTTGTTTGGCGACAGGGTAGCGACGAGCAGTACTTC | CSVVWRQGSDEQYF
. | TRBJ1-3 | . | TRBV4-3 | TGCGCCAGCAGCCAAACCTTTGGAGGTTTCTCTGGAAACACCATATATTTT | CASSQTFGGFSGNTIYF
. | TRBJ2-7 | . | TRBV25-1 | TGTGCCAGCCCTATGGCCGGGGGTGATATCCCCTACGAGCAGTACTTC | CASPMAGGDIPYEQYF
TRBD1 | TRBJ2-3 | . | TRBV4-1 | TGCGCCAGCAGCCAAGAGAGGGCAGGGGGAGATACGCAGTATTTT | CASSQERAGGDTQYF
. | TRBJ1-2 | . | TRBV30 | TGTGCCTGGAGAGCCGCGGACACTTCCCTAACCCCTCATGGCTACACCTTC | CAWRAADTSLTPHGYTF
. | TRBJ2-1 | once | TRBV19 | TGTGCCAGTAGTATACGTGGGAGCCCGACCTACAATGAGCAGTTCTTC | CASSIRGSPTYNEQFF
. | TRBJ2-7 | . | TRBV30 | TGTGCCTGGAGGAAGGCCGGGGTCCGCGAGCAGTACTTC | CAWRKAGVREQYF
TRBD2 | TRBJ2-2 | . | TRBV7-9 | TGTGCCAGCAGCCCCCGACTAGCGGGAGATACCGGGGAGCTGTTTTTT | CASSPRLAGDTGELFF
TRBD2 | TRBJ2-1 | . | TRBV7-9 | TGTGCCAGCAGCCCTACCCCAGGCGCGGGAGTAGTAAATGAGCAGTTCTTC | CASSPTPGAGVVNEQFF
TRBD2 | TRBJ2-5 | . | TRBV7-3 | TGTGCCAGCAGCTTAGGGACTAGCGGGAGAGGGGAGACCCAGTACTTC | CASSLGTSGRGETQYF
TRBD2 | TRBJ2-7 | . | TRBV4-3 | TGCGCCAGCAGCCAAGAAGCTAGCGGGTTCTACGAGCAGTACTTC | CASSQEASGFYEQYF
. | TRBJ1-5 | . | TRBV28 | TGTGCCAGCAGTCCCCGACCCTTGAACCATCAGCCCCAGCATTTT | CASSPRPLNHQPQHF
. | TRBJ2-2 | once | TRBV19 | TGTGCCAGTAGTATCGTGATAACCGGGGAGCTGTTTTTT | CASSIVITGELFF
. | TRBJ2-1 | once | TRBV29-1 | TGCAGCGTTGTCCGAGTCGATTCCTACAATGAGCAGTTCTTC | CSVVRVDSYNEQFF
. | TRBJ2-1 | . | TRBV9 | TGTGCCAGCAGCGTGGGACTTATCTATAATGAGCAGTTCTTC | CASSVGLIYNEQFF
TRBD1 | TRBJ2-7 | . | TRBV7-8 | TGTGCCAGCAGCTTCCCAAGGCTCGAAGATGGGACAGTTCACTACGAGCAGTACTTC | CASSFPRLEDGTVHYEQYF
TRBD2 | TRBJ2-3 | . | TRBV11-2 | TGTGCCAGCAGTCCTACCGGGACTAAGCGTAGCACAGATACGCAGTATTTT | CASSPTGTKRSTDTQYF
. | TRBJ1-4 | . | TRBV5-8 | TGTGCCAGCAGCGTAGACAGAGGAACTAATGAAAAACTGTTTTTT | CASSVDRGTNEKLFF
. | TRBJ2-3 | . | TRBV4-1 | TGCGCCAGCAGCCGAATGGGAGGAGGGGCAGATACGCAGTATTTT | CASSRMGGGADTQYF
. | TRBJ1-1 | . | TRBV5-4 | TGTGCCAGCAGCCGGACCCAGAACAGGGAGACCACTGAAGCTTTCTTT | CASSRTQNRETTEAFF
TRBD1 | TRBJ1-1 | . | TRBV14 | TGTGCCAGCAGCCAAGACGGGGGGAAACAGGGGCGGACTGAAGCTTTCTTT | CASSQDGGKQGRTEAFF
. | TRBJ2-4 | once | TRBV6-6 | TGTGCCAGCAGTTACTCACAGGGAGTAGCCAAAAACATTCAGTACTTC | CASSYSQGVAKNIQYF
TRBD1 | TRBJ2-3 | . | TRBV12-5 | TGTGCTAGTGGTCTCGGACAGGCCAGCACAGATACGCAGTATTTT | CASGLGQASTDTQYF
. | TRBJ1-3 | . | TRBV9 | TGTGCCAGCAGCGTAGGTTCAAGCTCTGGAAACACCATATATTTT | CASSVGSSSGNTIYF
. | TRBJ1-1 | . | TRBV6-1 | TGTGCCAGCCCGACGGGGAACACTGAAGCTTTCTTT | CASPTGNTEAFF
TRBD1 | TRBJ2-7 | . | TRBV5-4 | TGTGCCAGCAACAGCTTGGGTACAGGGGCCGGCGAGCAGTACTTC | CASNSLGTGAGEQYF
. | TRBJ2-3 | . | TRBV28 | TGTGCCACCCTGGACATTTCCCCGCCAAGCACAGATACGCAGTATTTT | CATLDISPPSTDTQYF
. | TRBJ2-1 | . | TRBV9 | TGTGCCAGCAGCGTACAGGGAAATGAAGGGTATGAGCAGTTCTTC | CASSVQGNEGYEQFF
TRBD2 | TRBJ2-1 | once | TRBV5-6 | TGTGCCAGCAGCTTGTGGACTAGCGGGACTGAGGAGCAGTTCTTC | CASSLWTSGTEEQFF
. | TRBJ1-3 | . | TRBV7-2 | TGTGCCAGCAGCTTTGACGCGACGCTAGGAAACACCATATATTTT | CASSFDATLGNTIYF
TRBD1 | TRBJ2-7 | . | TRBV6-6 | TGTGCCAGCAGTTTAGGGACAGGGAGCTCCTACGAGCAGTACTTC | CASSLGTGSSYEQYF
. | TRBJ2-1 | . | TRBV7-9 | TGTGCCAGCAGCTTCTCCAGTTCCTTTATATGGGAGCAGTTCTTC | CASSFSSSFIWEQFF
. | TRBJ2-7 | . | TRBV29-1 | TGCAGCGTTGAGACTATCTCCTACGAGCAGTACTTC | CSVETISYEQYF
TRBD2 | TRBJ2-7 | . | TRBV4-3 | TGCGCCAGCAGCCAAGAAGTAGCGGGAGGCGCCCTCGAGCAGTACTTC | CASSQEVAGGALEQYF